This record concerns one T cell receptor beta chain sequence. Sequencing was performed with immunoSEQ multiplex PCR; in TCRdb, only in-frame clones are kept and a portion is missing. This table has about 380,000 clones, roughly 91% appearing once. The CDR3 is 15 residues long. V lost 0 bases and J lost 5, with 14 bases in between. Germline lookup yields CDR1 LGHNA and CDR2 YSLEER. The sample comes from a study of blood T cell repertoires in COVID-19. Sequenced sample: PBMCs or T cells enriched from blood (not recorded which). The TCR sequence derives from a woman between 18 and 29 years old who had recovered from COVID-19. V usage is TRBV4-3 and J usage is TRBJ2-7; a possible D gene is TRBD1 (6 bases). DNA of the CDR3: TGCGCCAGCAGCCAAGATCTGTTGGGGGCCCACGAGCAGTACTTC. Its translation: CASSQDLLGAHEQYF.